This T cell receptor (beta chain) was observed in a study of regulatory T cells in long-lasting Graves disease. Study-level information: Persistent Graves' disease denoted over 5 years of antithyroid drugs plus positive TSH receptor antibodies.

CDR1 is SNHLY, CDR2 FYNNEI, per germline. This CDR3 has 17 amino acids. V gave up 1 base and J gave up 0 bases; unmatched junction bases: 2. General observations from the study: Newly diagnosed patients shared 966 public clonotypes; persistent patients shared approximately 2,900. Limited sample numbers may have lowered accuracy. When disease was persistent, TRBV28, TRBJ1-2 and TRBJ2-5 were the favored segments.

Time point reported: persistent/refractory GD, antithyroid drugs over 5 years with positive TRAb. From RNA extracted from PBMCs, the TCR library was made. According to the study, TCR beta libraries were built with iRepertoire HTBI primers and CDR3-region Arm-PCR. TCRdb used MiXCR to reprocess the multiplex PCR reads, holding one entry per CDR3 protein. Of hundreds of thousands of distinct CDR3 sequences in the sample, 20% to 25% are singletons; the top ten hold roughly 7.1%. In regard to this clonotype: Its target is unknown.

The origin of this receptor is a female donor with Graves disease. The source was peripheral blood mononuclear cells (PBMCs), collected when the disease was refractory, from a patient treated with antithyroid drugs. V and J are TRBV2 and TRBJ2-1; 11 bases fit TRBD1. CDR3 loop: CASSEEGTGGSYNEQFF. DNA for the CDR3: TGTGCCAGCAGTGAAGAGGGGACAGGGGGCTCCTACAATGAGCAGTTCTTC. Complete variable domain (other parts from reference TRBV2 and TRBJ2-1): EPEVTQTPSHQVTQMGQEVILRCVPISNHLYFYWYRQILGQKVEFLVSFYNNEISEKSEIFDDQFSVERPDGSNFTLKIRSTKLEDSAMYFCASSEEGTGGSYNEQFFGPGTRLTVL.